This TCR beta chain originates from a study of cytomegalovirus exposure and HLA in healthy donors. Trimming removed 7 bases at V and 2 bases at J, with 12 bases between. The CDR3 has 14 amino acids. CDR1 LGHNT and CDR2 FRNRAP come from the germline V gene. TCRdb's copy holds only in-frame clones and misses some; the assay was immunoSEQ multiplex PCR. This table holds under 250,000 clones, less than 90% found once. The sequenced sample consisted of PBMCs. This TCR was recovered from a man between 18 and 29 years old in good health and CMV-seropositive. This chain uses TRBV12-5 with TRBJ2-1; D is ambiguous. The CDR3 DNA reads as TGTGCTAGTGTCGGCGCCGCTGCCTACAATGAGCAGTTCTTC. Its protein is CASVGAAAYNEQFF.